This T cell receptor beta chain appears in the sequencing data of a study of shared clonotypes between healthy human individuals. As for this clone: The same CDR3 is also encoded by other DNA sequences in this sample.

Assay: immunoSEQ multiplex PCR; the TCRdb copy retains only in-frame clones and omits some. The sample contains some 1,400,000 clones, about 96% of which appear only once. CDR3 length: 15 amino acids. The V gene's germline CDR1 is SGHTA and CDR2 FQGNSA. Trimming cost V 1 base and J 0 bases, with 4 bases left between them. What was sequenced was naive CD4+ T cells sorted from blood. The subset was: CD45RA+ positively selected. The source is a man aged 30 to 45 in good health. The rearrangement joins TRBV7-2 to TRBJ2-6; D uncertain. This CDR3 is CASSLVRSGANVLTF. The DNA of the CDR3 is TGTGCCAGCAGCTTAGTCCGCTCTGGGGCCAACGTCCTGACTTTC.